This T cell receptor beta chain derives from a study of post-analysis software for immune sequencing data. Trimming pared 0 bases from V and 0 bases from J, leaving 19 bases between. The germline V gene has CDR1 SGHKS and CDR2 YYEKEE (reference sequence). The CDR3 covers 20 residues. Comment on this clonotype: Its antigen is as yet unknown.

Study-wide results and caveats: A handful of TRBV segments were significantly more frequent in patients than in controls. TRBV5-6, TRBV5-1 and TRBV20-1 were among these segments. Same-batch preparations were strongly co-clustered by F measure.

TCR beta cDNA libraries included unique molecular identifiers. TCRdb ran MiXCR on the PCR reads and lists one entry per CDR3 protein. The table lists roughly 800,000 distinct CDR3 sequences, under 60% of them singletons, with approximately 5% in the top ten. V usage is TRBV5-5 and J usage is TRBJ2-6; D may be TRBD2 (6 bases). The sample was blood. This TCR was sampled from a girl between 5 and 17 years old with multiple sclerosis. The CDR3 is CASSLGVIRDGSSGANVLTF. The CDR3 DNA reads TGTGCCAGCAGCTTGGGAGTAATTCGGGACGGGAGCTCTGGGGCCAACGTCCTGACTTTC.